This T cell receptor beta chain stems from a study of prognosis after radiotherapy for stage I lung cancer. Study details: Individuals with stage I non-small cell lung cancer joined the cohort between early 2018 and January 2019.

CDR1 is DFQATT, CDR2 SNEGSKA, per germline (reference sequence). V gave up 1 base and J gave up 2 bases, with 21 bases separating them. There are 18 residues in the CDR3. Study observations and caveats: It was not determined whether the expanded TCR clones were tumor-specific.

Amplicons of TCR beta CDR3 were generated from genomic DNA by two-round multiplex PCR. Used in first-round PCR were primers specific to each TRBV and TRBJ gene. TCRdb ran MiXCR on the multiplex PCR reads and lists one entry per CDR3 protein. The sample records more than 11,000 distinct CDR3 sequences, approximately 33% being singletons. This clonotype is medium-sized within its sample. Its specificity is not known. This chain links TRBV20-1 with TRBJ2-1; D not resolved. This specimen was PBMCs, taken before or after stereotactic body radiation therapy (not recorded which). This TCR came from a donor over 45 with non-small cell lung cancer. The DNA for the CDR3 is TGCAGTGCTAGAGGAAGATCTACGCGAACAAAAACCTACAATGAGCAGTTCTTC. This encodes CSARGRSTRTKTYNEQFF.